These 5 T cell receptor beta chains came from one sample sequenced in a study of tissue T cells after allogeneic stem cell transplantation. The protocol was immunoSEQ multiplex PCR, while the TCRdb copy is restricted to in-frame clones and leaves out a portion. The sample shows roughly 25,000 clones, over 70% of them seen only once. Sequences were derived from tissue from the ileum, sampled at autopsy. The receptors shown here come from a female donor of 60 years or more with lung cancer.

This clone has only one observation. The junction does not match germline at one end; this may be a read error. The CDR3 DNA reads as TGTGCCAGCTCACCACCGAACGGCAGCCCAACCTTC. Protein: CASSPPNGSPTF. The rearrangement links TRBV18 to TRBJ2-7; no clear D. This CDR3 spans 12 amino acids. Germline CDR1 and CDR2: KGHSH and LQKENI.

Only a few counts were recorded for this clone. The V and J genes are TRBV11-2 and TRBJ1-1; tentatively, D is TRBD1 (5 bases). V shed 1 base and J shed 5 bases, with 14 bases lying between them. The CDR3 is 15 residues long. Looked up from germline, CDR1 is SGHAT and CDR2 is FQNNGV. DNA for the CDR3: TGTGCCAGCAGCTTAGTTCCAGGGATAGGTACTGAAGCTTTCTTT. It encodes CASSLVPGIGTEAFF.

Only one count was recorded for this clone. This chain connects TRBV29-1 to TRBJ1-1; D uncertain. Germline V gene sequence: CDR1 SQVTM, CDR2 ANQGSEA. The CDR3 spans 13 residues. Trimming removed 6 bases from V and 1 base from J, with 12 bases in between. CDR3 sequence (DNA): TGCAGCGTCACATATACAAGGAACACTGAAGCTTTCTTT. Translating it yields CSVTYTRNTEAFF.

CDR3 amino acids: CAISAGAGSTDLHF. CDR3 DNA sequence: TGTGCCATCAGTGCGGGGGCGGGGAGTACGGACCTCCACTTT. The V and J genes are TRBV10-3 and TRBJ1-6; D might be TRBD1 (6 bases). Per the germline V gene, CDR1 is ENHRY and CDR2 is SYGVKD. Trimming removed 4 bases at V and 15 bases at J, with 19 bases between. The length of the CDR3 is 14 residues.

This chain joins TRBV6-5 and TRBJ2-1, with 9 bases matching TRBD2. CDR3 length: 14 amino acids. Trimming took 11 bases from V and 0 from J; bases not matched to a gene: 5. Germline V lookup: CDR1 MNHEY, CDR2 SVGAGI. The CDR3 here is CAVSGGSSYNEQFF. DNA of the CDR3: TGTGCCGTTAGCGGGGGCAGCTCCTACAATGAGCAGTTCTTC.